This T cell receptor (beta chain) was captured in a study of cytomegalovirus exposure and HLA in healthy donors. The PCR used 60 Vbeta and 13 Jbeta primers. Sequenced by immunoSEQ multiplex PCR; TCRdb stores in-frame clones only, minus some. The ten top clones account for around 4.5%, within a sample of tens of thousands of clones. The CDR3 covers 13 residues. V was clipped by 5 bases and J by 5 bases, with 13 bases between them. Germline loops: CDR1 SEHNR, CDR2 FQNEAQ (reference sequence). The gene calls are TRBV7-9 and TRBJ2-7; tentatively, D is TRBD2 (6 bases). The sample was PBMCs. This receptor was identified in a female donor in good health and CMV-seronegative. Here the CDR3 reads CASSRIGGNEQYF. The DNA of the CDR3 is TGTGCCAGCAGCCGAATTGGAGGGAACGAGCAGTACTTC.